This TCR beta chain emerged from a study of T-cell reconstitution after alpha-beta-depleted transplantation in children. Study-wide findings and caveats: Once a year had passed after transplant, T-cell counts and diversity came mostly from newly produced T cells.

There are many counts of this clonotype. The antigen is not known. This CDR3 contains 15 residues. V was clipped by 1 base and J by 6 bases, with 13 bases between them. From germline, CDR1 is SGHTA and CDR2 FQGNSA. During its preparation, the TCRbeta library received unique molecular identifiers. From the PCR reads, TCRdb called clonotypes with MiXCR, one entry per CDR3 protein. The table lists about 300,000 distinct CDR3 sequences, over 7.5% of them singletons. This specimen was peripheral blood, taken 360 days after TCRalphabeta/CD19-depleted stem cell transplant. This clonotype was obtained from a female patient under 10 years old who had a stem cell transplant for Fanconi anemia, so the T cells may come from the graft donor. The genes are TRBV7-2 and TRBJ2-1; D not resolved. CDR3 bases: TGTGCCAGCAGCTTAGTACGAATAAACCTCAATGAGCAGTTCTTC. It codes for CASSLVRINLNEQFF.